This T cell receptor (beta chain) was sequenced during a study of shared clonotypes between healthy human individuals. Study observations and caveats: Represented genetic and exposure-history diversity was restricted by having few donors.

Trimming removed 1 base at V and 1 base at J, with 9 bases between. The germline CDR1 and CDR2 sequences are LNHDA and SQIVND (reference sequence). The CDR3 has 15 amino acids. For this clone: Its antigen is unidentified.

The data were produced by immunoSEQ multiplex PCR, yet TCRdb's version contains in-frame clones alone and is incomplete. The sample contains around 720,000 clones, roughly 72% of which appear only once. This chain uses TRBV19 with TRBJ2-3; D not certain. The sequenced material came from memory CD4+ T cells sorted from blood. As for subset: CD45RA-negative fraction. The TCR comes from a woman under 40 in good health. This CDR3 is CASSIGGGGTDTQYF. The CDR3 DNA is TGTGCCAGTAGTATAGGTGGCGGAGGCACAGATACGCAGTATTTT.